The clone carrying this T cell receptor (beta chain) was seen only once. The target antigen is unknown. This entry belongs to a study of T cells in Graves' hyperthyroidism and ophthalmopathy. Study at large: Peripheral blood was acquired at first diagnosis, ahead of any therapy whatsoever. Study conclusions and caveats: Most thyroid clonotypes with frequency above 0.001 were detected in blood.

Patients affected by ophthalmopathy presented a Clinical Activity Score of at least 3, a NOSPECS grade of at least 4, and disease duration below 3 months. Lactation, pregnancy, other autoimmune disease or uncontrolled infection excluded patients. Template material for amplifying TCR beta CDR3 regions consisted of RNA transcripts. The TCR CDR3 was amplified in a first-round RT-PCR using the HTBI primer set. TCRdb ran MiXCR on the multiplex PCR reads and lists one entry per CDR3 protein. The sample has approximately 600,000 distinct CDR3 sequences; around 21% are singletons. Germline V CDR1 and CDR2: SEHNR, FQNEAQ (reference sequence). The CDR3 contains 15 residues. Losses at the gene ends were 3 bases for V and 5 bases for J; bases not matched to a gene: 8.

This TCR was recovered from a man aged 30 to 39 with Graves' ophthalmopathy. This chain uses TRBV7-9 with TRBJ2-3; 7 bases are shared with TRBD2. The sequencing sample was made of blood. CDR3 nucleotides: TGTGCCAGCAGCTTGGGCGGGAGAGAGAAAGATACGCAGTATTTT. Amino acid sequence: CASSLGGREKDTQYF.